The clone carrying this TCR beta chain was counted ten times or more. MiXCR was run by TCRdb on the RT-PCR reads, yielding one entry per CDR3 protein. The sample records hundreds of thousands of distinct CDR3 sequences, 15% to 19% being singletons. The data belong to a study of response to subunit inactivated influenza vaccine. This TCR derives from a middle-aged man who received an inactivated influenza vaccine. Sequences were derived from PBMCs from blood, sampled roughly 13 days after vaccination.

The CDR3 coding sequence is TGTGCCATCAGTGAAGGGCCAGGCGACACCACAGATACGCAGTATTTT. Amino acid sequence: CAISEGPGDTTDTQYF. The rearrangement links TRBV10-3 to TRBJ2-3; no clear D gene. Looked up from germline, CDR1 is ENHRY and CDR2 is SYGVKD. The V and J ends lost 3 bases and 2 bases respectively, with 15 bases between them. This CDR3 has 16 residues.